This T cell receptor beta chain was recorded in a study of blood T cells in healthy people across ages. General observations from the study: The fall in TCR beta diversity per million T cells was roughly linear with age.

Germline trimming cut 8 bases from V and 7 bases from J; bases unmatched to any gene: 16. The CDR3 runs to 16 residues. Germline V gene data show CDR1 as SNHLY and CDR2 as FYNNEI. With respect to this clonotype: Its specificity is not known.

Next came a second PCR, run for about 7 to 12 cycles, which used a sample-barcoded 5' primer along with a J-beta primer mix. Each cDNA molecule was tagged by a template-switch adaptor that had 12 random nucleotides. TCRdb ran MiXCR on the 5' RACE reads and lists one entry per CDR3 protein. The sample lists roughly 680,000 distinct CDR3 sequences, 45% to 50% occurring once. The sequence derives from a woman between 55 and 75 years old in good health. Sequencing was done on a sample of blood. The chain has TRBV2 and TRBJ2-7; 11 nucleotides agree with TRBD2. CDR3 bases: TGTGCCAGCCGTCCCACTAGCGGGAGTAGGAGGTATGAGCAGTACTTC. This translates into CASRPTSGSRRYEQYF. Drawing the rest from reference TRBV2 and TRBJ2-7, the complete variable domain is EPEVTQTPSHQVTQMGQEVILRCVPISNHLYFYWYRQILGQKVEFLVSFYNNEISEKSEIFDDQFSVERPDGSNFTLKIRSTKLEDSAMYFCASRPTSGSRRYEQYFGPGTRLTVT.